Presented here are 32 T cell receptor beta chains from one specimen sequenced in a study of control samples from healthy donors and cancer patients (dated by TCRdb to the early 2020s). The protocol used for the library was the immunoSEQ multiplex PCR assay. This is the immuneACCESS table as TCRdb keeps it, with only in-frame sequences that have V and J called. A part of the clones is gone; compared with another copy, unresolved V genes explain less than half, and the rest is unexplained. The sample has 90,000 to 110,000 clones on record, around 89% of them singletons. The ten most abundant clones make up about 16% of the sample. Sample: blood. These receptors all come from a woman aged 45 to 65 in good health.

This clone showed up just once. This chain joins TRBV9 and TRBJ2-3; 8 bases fit TRBD2. In germline, CDR1 is SGDLS, CDR2 YYNGEE. After removal of 4 bases from V and 2 bases from J, the junction contained 12 bases not matched to a gene. The CDR3 loop spans 17 amino acids. The CDR3 nucleotides are TGTGCCAGCAGCAAATTCAGCGGGAGCGTTCTCACAGATACGCAGTATTTT. It is translated as CASSKFSGSVLTDTQYF.

The chain uses TRBV4-2 and TRBJ1-2; D gene unclear. The germline V gene encodes CDR1 LGHNA and CDR2 YNFKEQ. Trimming took off 2 bases at V and 7 bases at J, with 14 bases between the two ends. This CDR3 contains 14 residues. The CDR3 nucleotides are TGTGCCAGCAGCCAATTAACAGACGTCCCTGGCTACACCTTC. This gives the protein CASSQLTDVPGYTF.

V is TRBV19 and J is TRBJ2-7, with D perhaps matching TRBD1 (6 bases). Deletions cut 7 bases from V and 1 base from J, with 14 bases between. CDR3 length: 14 amino acids. The V gene's germline CDR1 is LNHDA and CDR2 SQIVND (reference sequence). The CDR3 sequence is CASNPGDGSYEQYV. The CDR3, as DNA: TGTGCCAGTAATCCAGGGGACGGGTCCTACGAGCAGTACGTC.

V and J are TRBV7-3 and TRBJ2-4; TRBD2 is a possible D gene (5 bases). CDR1 is SGHTA, CDR2 FQGTGA, per germline. The length of the CDR3 is 14 residues. V dropped 2 bases and J dropped 0 bases, with 5 bases sitting between them. This CDR3 is CASSLEGAKNIQYF. CDR3 nucleotide sequence: TGTGCCAGCAGCTTAGAGGGAGCCAAAAACATTCAGTACTTC.

The V call is TRBV27, the J call TRBJ2-1, with 7 bases aligning to TRBD2. CDR3 length equals 14 residues. CDR1 is MNHEY and CDR2 is SMNVEV in the germline V gene (reference sequence). The V gene end was trimmed by 7 bases and the J gene end by 6 bases; junction bases not matched to a gene: 9. DNA of the CDR3: TGTGCCAGCAAGGGCGGGGGAGTGATCAATGAGCAGTTCTTC. Its translation: CASKGGGVINEQFF.

The V call is TRBV19, the J call TRBJ2-1, with D tentatively TRBD2 (6 bases). This CDR3 is 16 amino acids long. Trimming took 6 bases from V and 1 from J, leaving 16 bases between them. Per the germline V gene, CDR1 is LNHDA and CDR2 is SQIVND (reference sequence). In nucleotides, the CDR3 is TGTGCCAGTAGCTCCCAAGGCGGGGTATCCTACAATGAGCAGTTCTTC. Protein product: CASSSQGGVSYNEQFF.

A remark on this clone: Other DNA sequences from this sample encode an identical CDR3 as well. J is TRBJ2-3 and V is TRBV6-5; TRBD1 matches 7 bases. Germline CDR1 is MNHEY and CDR2 is SVGAGI. Unmatched junction bases numbered 4, after V lost 6 bases and J lost 1 base. This CDR3 is built from 14 residues. As DNA, the CDR3 is TGTGCCAGCAGGAGGGACAGAGGCACAGATACGCAGTATTTT. Protein sequence: CASRRDRGTDTQYF.

This sequence joins TRBV2 and TRBJ2-1, with 11 bases matching TRBD2. The V gene end was trimmed by 4 bases and the J gene end by 7 bases; junction bases not matched to a gene: 3. Germline-derived CDR1 and CDR2 are SNHLY and FYNNEI. The CDR3 loop spans 14 amino acids. DNA of the CDR3: TGTGCCAGCAGTGGACTAGCGGGAAGAAATGAGCAGTTCTTC. Protein: CASSGLAGRNEQFF.

The rearrangement links TRBV30 to TRBJ2-7; TRBD1 aligns across 8 bases. The CDR3 totals 12 residues. The germline gives CDR1 GTSNPN, CDR2 SVGIG (reference sequence). Trimming at V came to 8 bases and at J to 3 bases, leaving 6 bases not matched to a gene. CDR3 region: CATRTGIYEQYF. In DNA form, the CDR3 reads TGTGCCACCCGGACAGGGATCTACGAGCAGTACTTC.

The chain carries TRBV7-2 and TRBJ1-3, with a weak D call TRBD1 (5 bases). V gave up 2 bases and J gave up 0 bases, with 8 bases separating them. The CDR3 contains 15 residues. CDR1 and CDR2 (germline): SGHTA, FQGNSA. The CDR3 nucleotides read TGTGCCAGCAGCTTATCCAGGGACTCTGGAAACACCATATATTTT. Its translation: CASSLSRDSGNTIYF.

This chain connects TRBV6-5 to TRBJ2-3; D unclear. Trimming left V 11 bases short and J 3 bases short, with 15 bases between. This CDR3 has 13 amino acids. Per germline, CDR1 MNHEY and CDR2 SVGAGI. The CDR3 reads CAHSPGRTDTQYF. The DNA for the CDR3 is TGTGCCCATTCTCCGGGTCGGACAGATACGCAGTATTTT.

V gene TRBV27 combines with J gene TRBJ1-2; no clear D. V shed 5 bases and J shed 6 bases, with 22 bases lying between them. Germline CDR1 reads MNHEY; CDR2 reads SMNVEV (reference sequence). The CDR3 is made up of 16 amino acids. The CDR3 DNA is TGTGCCAGCAGTCTAACGCCCGTAGGGAAGGCGAATGGCTACACCTTC. Protein product: CASSLTPVGKANGYTF.

Only one count was recorded for this clone. The chain couples TRBV7-7 to TRBJ2-1, with TRBD2 identical over 13 bases. The CDR3 consists of 14 residues. With V trimmed by 2 bases and J by 12 bases, 4 bases remained unmatched. CDR1 is SSHAT, CDR2 FNYEAQ, per germline (reference sequence). The CDR3 bases are TGTGCCAGCAGCTTACAACTAGCGGGGGGGGTGCAGTTCTTC. Translation: CASSLQLAGGVQFF.

This clone has only one observation. The chain uses TRBV7-3 and TRBJ2-7; 13 positions match TRBD2. The CDR3 has 20 residues. J lost 6 bases, V lost 1 base, and 18 bases had no gene match. Germline V gene data show CDR1 as SGHTA and CDR2 as FQGTGA. In nucleotides, the CDR3 is TGTGCCAGCAGCTTAATTAATCGACTAGCGGGAGGCTCCTTAGTCTGCGAGCAGTACGTC. This codes for CASSLINRLAGGSLVCEQYV.

The chain has TRBV7-6 and TRBJ2-5; D tentatively fits TRBD1 or TRBD2 (5 bases each). CDR3 size: 14 residues. In germline, CDR1 is SGHVS, CDR2 FNYEAQ. V gave up 6 bases and J gave up 2 bases, with 13 bases separating them. The CDR3 DNA follows: TGTGCCAGCAGTCCCGGGACGCTACAAGAGACCCAGTACTTC. It encodes CASSPGTLQETQYF.

The chain has TRBV6-5 and TRBJ1-3; no clear D. CDR3 size: 13 residues. V gave up 9 bases and J gave up 5 bases, with 14 bases separating them. CDR1 MNHEY and CDR2 SVGAGI come from the germline V gene. CDR3 protein: CASNEGGRNTIYF. The CDR3 DNA reads as TGTGCCAGTAACGAAGGCGGGAGAAACACCATATATTTT.

The chain is built from TRBV5-1 and TRBJ2-3; no clear D gene. The germline V gene encodes CDR1 SGHRS and CDR2 YFSETQ. The CDR3 runs 14 residues. Trimming left V 10 bases short and J 4 bases short, with 19 bases between. The CDR3 DNA reads TGCGCCGCAAGAATCGGTCTTTCAGCAGATACGCAGTATTTT. Translating it yields CAARIGLSADTQYF.

The CDR3 DNA is TGCGCCAGCAGTGAGTACAGGGGAAGCTATGGCTACACCTTC. Its translation is CASSEYRGSYGYTF. The J gene is TRBJ1-2, the V gene TRBV10-2, with TRBD1 identical over 7 bases. CDR1 is WSHSY, CDR2 SAAADI, per germline. After removal of 1 base from V and 4 bases from J, the junction contained 3 bases not matched to a gene. This CDR3 spans 14 amino acids.

The chain combines TRBV9 with TRBJ2-7; TRBD2 matches 9 bases. Germline CDR1 SGDLS, CDR2 YYNGEE. With 0 bases clipped from V and 3 bases from J, the junction kept 1 base outside the gene matches. CDR3 size: 14 residues. In nucleotides, the CDR3 is TGTGCCAGCAGCGTAGCGACTAGCGGCTACGAGCAGTACTTC. Amino acid sequence: CASSVATSGYEQYF.

The chain links TRBV28 to TRBJ1-6; TRBD1 matches at 7 bases. The germline V gene encodes CDR1 MDHEN and CDR2 SYDVKM. The CDR3 covers 15 residues. Trimming cost V 6 bases and J 0 bases; bases outside gene matches: 2. Here the CDR3 reads CASRGQSSYNSPLHF. CDR3 bases: TGTGCCAGCAGGGGACAGAGCTCCTATAATTCACCCCTCCACTTT.

This clone came up many times. DNA of the CDR3: TGTGCCAGCAGCCAAGATGGGTGGGACAGGATTGACTACGAGCAGTACTTC. Translated: CASSQDGWDRIDYEQYF. The rearrangement links TRBV4-2 to TRBJ2-7; 8 positions agree with TRBD1. The CDR3 is made up of 17 amino acids. Germline values: CDR1 LGHNA, CDR2 YNFKEQ. The ends lost 0 bases at V and 3 bases at J; junction bases unmatched: 10.

The CDR3 sequence: CASTPQGHTEAFF. CDR3 nucleotide sequence: TGTGCCAGTACCCCACAGGGTCACACTGAAGCTTTCTTT. This rearrangement joins TRBV19 to TRBJ1-1; D is possibly TRBD1 (6 bases). V lost 7 bases, J lost 3 bases, and 12 bases lay in between. The CDR3 has 13 residues. Germline CDR1 reads LNHDA; CDR2 reads SQIVND (reference sequence).

The chain is built from TRBV19 and TRBJ2-5; D gene uncertain. The CDR3 totals 14 residues. Per the germline V gene, CDR1 is LNHDA and CDR2 is SQIVND (reference sequence). With 2 bases removed from V and 2 bases from J, the gap between germline ends came to 9 bases. The CDR3 sequence: CASSISELQETQYF. The CDR3 DNA sequence: TGTGCCAGTAGTATATCGGAACTTCAAGAGACCCAGTACTTC.

In its sample, this clone was seen once. Other DNA sequences in this specimen translate into the identical CDR3. This chain uses TRBV12-3 or TRBV12-4 with TRBJ1-2; possible D gene TRBD1, 5 bases. The ends were cut back, 7 bases at V and 4 bases at J, with 10 bases in the middle. The CDR3 totals 12 residues. CDR3 region: CASTQGVYGYTF. The CDR3, as DNA: TGTGCCAGCACTCAGGGTGTCTATGGCTACACCTTC.

V usage is TRBV11-2 and J usage is TRBJ2-7; possibly TRBD1 or TRBD2 for D (5 bases each). Germline loops: CDR1 SGHAT, CDR2 FQNNGV. The CDR3 sequence is 12 residues long. Trimming took 5 bases from V and 5 from J, leaving 10 bases between them. As DNA, the CDR3 is TGTGCCAGCAGCCTGGGGACCGACGAGCAGTACTTC. Translation gives CASSLGTDEQYF.

This clone has only one observation. This chain joins TRBV11-3 and TRBJ2-3; D might be TRBD1 or TRBD2, each matching 5 bases. Germline CDR1 reads SGHNT; CDR2 reads YENEEA. The CDR3 runs 17 residues. V was pared by 4 bases and J by 1 base, with 18 bases between. The CDR3 region is CASSWGRAVEGTDTQYF. The CDR3 DNA reads TGTGCCAGCAGCTGGGGCAGGGCGGTGGAGGGCACAGATACGCAGTATTTT.

The chain has TRBV24-1 and TRBJ2-1; 12 bases fit TRBD2. This CDR3 region has 19 residues. Trimming took 6 bases from V and 1 from J; bases not matched to a gene: 12. Germline CDR1 and CDR2: KGHDR and SFDVKD. The CDR3 coding sequence is TGTGCCACCAGTCCCGGTGGGGCTAGCGGGGGGGATTCCTACAATGAGCAGTTCTTC. This sequence encodes CATSPGGASGGDSYNEQFF.

The chain carries TRBV6-5 and TRBJ2-5; D possibly uses TRBD1 or TRBD2 (5 bases each). Trimming left V 2 bases short and J 1 base short, with 11 bases between. The CDR3 totals 15 residues. Germline lookup yields CDR1 MNHEY and CDR2 SVGAGI. CDR3 sequence reads: CASSYRGRSQETQYF. The CDR3 DNA reads as TGTGCCAGCAGTTACAGGGGACGGAGCCAAGAGACCCAGTACTTC.

The chain carries TRBV11-2 and TRBJ1-1; D call uncertain. The ends were cut back, 1 base at V and 4 bases at J, with 13 bases in the middle. The CDR3 has 15 amino acids. Per germline, CDR1 SGHAT and CDR2 FQNNGV. CDR3 nucleotides: TGTGCCAGCAGCTTAGTTTCAAGCGGCCGCACTGAAGCTTTCTTT. This codes for CASSLVSSGRTEAFF.

The chain recombines TRBV11-3 with TRBJ2-3; D is uncertain. The CDR3 sequence is 13 residues long. In germline, CDR1 is SGHNT, CDR2 YENEEA. V was clipped by 5 bases and J by 1 base, with 7 bases between them. CDR3 DNA sequence: TGTGCCAGCAGCCCCACACGCACAGATACGCAGTATTTT. Protein: CASSPTRTDTQYF.

The chain has TRBV7-2 and TRBJ1-6; 7 positions match TRBD1. CDR3 size: 14 residues. After removal of 3 bases from V and 7 bases from J, the junction contained 3 bases not matched to a gene. Germline CDR1 and CDR2: SGHTA and FQGNSA. The CDR3 loop is CASSLRGRNSPLHF. The CDR3 nucleotides read TGTGCCAGCAGCTTGAGGGGGCGGAATTCACCCCTCCACTTT.

The chain is built from TRBV25-1 and TRBJ2-4, with D tentatively TRBD2 (7 bases). Deletions cut 3 bases from V and 1 base from J, with 10 bases between. The CDR3 loop spans 15 amino acids. The V gene's germline CDR1 is MGHDK and CDR2 SYGVNS. In DNA, the CDR3 is TGTGCCAGCAGTGAGGGGGGGCAGGCCAAAAACATTCAGTACTTC. This codes for CASSEGGQAKNIQYF.